A selection of T cell receptor beta chains follows, all from one sample in a study of T cells in localized non-small cell lung cancer. TCRdb's table, derived via immunoSEQ multiplex PCR, lists solely in-frame clones and lacks some. The sample shows 5,000 to 6,500 clones, roughly 43% of them seen only once. Sequencing was performed on lung tumor tissue, taken before any cancer treatment. These receptors were obtained from a woman aged 40-69 years with stage II squamous cell lung carcinoma. Each CDR3 is given with its conserved first and last residue. A D gene is named only where the DNA matches it firmly. Size is omitted from some rows. Given values are once, few, many or a class for expanded clones.

D,size,V,J,DNA,CDR3
NA,NA,TRBV28,TRBJ1-1,TGTGCCAGCAGTTTTATGAGGTCGCCACGGACGGCTGAAGCTTTCTTT,CASSFMRSPRTAEAFF
TRBD1,NA,TRBV11-3,TRBJ2-3,TGTGCCAGCAGGCCATCCGGGACAGGGCAAGATACGCAGTATTTT,CASRPSGTGQDTQYF
NA,NA,TRBV18,TRBJ2-1,TGTGCCAGCTCACCACCGAGGTCGAATGAGCAGTTCTTC,CASSPPRSNEQFF
NA,NA,TRBV19,TRBJ1-1,TGTGCCAGTAGTATTACCAGGAACACTGAAGCTTTCTTT,CASSITRNTEAFF
NA,medium-sized,TRBV11-3,TRBJ1-3,TGTGCCAGCAGCCCAGGGGACGGTGGAAACACCATATATTTT,CASSPGDGGNTIYF
NA,few,TRBV11-3,TRBJ2-3,TGTGCCAGCAGCTCCAGCAGGACCCCGAGGGGCACAGATACGCAGTATTTT,CASSSSRTPRGTDTQYF
NA,few,TRBV19,TRBJ2-2,TGTGCCAGTAGTATCGCCCCCTTGGCGGAAACTAACACCGGGGAGCTGTTTTTT,CASSIAPLAETNTGELFF
TRBD1,NA,TRBV5-1,TRBJ1-3,TGCGCCAGCAGCAAAGGACAGGGAGGCACCTCTGGAAACACCATATATTTT,CASSKGQGGTSGNTIYF
NA,few,TRBV6-8,TRBJ2-1,TGTGCCAGCAGTCAACAGGCAACAGACAATGAGCAGTTCTTC,CASSQQATDNEQFF
NA,NA,TRBV30,TRBJ2-1,TGTGCCTGGAGTGTAAGGGGCGGGACGGCCAATGAGCAGTTCTTC,CAWSVRGGTANEQFF
NA,few,TRBV6-8,TRBJ1-1,TGTGCCAGCGCGAGGTCGGGCCCTACTGAAGCTTTCTTT,CASARSGPTEAFF
TRBD1,NA,TRBV28,TRBJ1-2,TGTGCCAGCAGACAGGAGGGGGCCTATGGCTATACCTTC,CASRQEGAYGYTF
NA,NA,TRBV19,TRBJ2-7,TGTGCCAGTAGTATAAGGACTATGGGGGAGCAGTACTTC,CASSIRTMGEQYF
TRBD2,NA,TRBV6-8,TRBJ2-1,TGTGCCAGCAGTCGGATACGGGGGGGTGAAGACAATGAGCAGTTCTTC,CASSRIRGGEDNEQFF
TRBD1,NA,TRBV29-1,TRBJ1-1,TGCAGCTTTCCGGACAGGGCAGAGGGAGCTTTCTTT,CSFPDRAEGAFF